These 12 T cell receptor beta chains were sequenced from one sample in a study of neurological immune-mediated disorders. Time point defined: technical triplicate 2. TCRdb re-called the 5' RACE reads with MiXCR, one entry per CDR3 protein. The data contain about 59,000 distinct CDR3 sequences, around 24% of them singletons. Sample: PBMCs. The source is a man aged 60 to 69 with HTLV-1-associated myelopathy (HAM/TSP).

This clonotype was recorded at least ten times. V usage is TRBV27 and J usage is TRBJ2-2, with TRBD2 matching over 13 bases. V dropped 6 bases and J dropped 5; count of bases not matched to a gene: 24. This CDR3 has 22 amino acids. Germline V gene data show CDR1 as MNHEY and CDR2 as SMNVEV (reference sequence). For the CDR3, the DNA is TGTGCCAGCAGCCGTTCAGTAGTGGGACTAGCGGGATCCGGCTTAAGGACCGGGGAGCTGTTTTTT. The encoded protein is CASSRSVVGLAGSGLRTGELFF.

This clonotype was counted at least ten times. The genes are TRBV12-3 or TRBV12-4 and TRBJ2-7, with D possibly TRBD1 on 6 matching bases. The length of the CDR3 is 16 residues. V lost 1 base and J 3 bases, leaving 16 bases between the germline ends. The CDR3 sequence is CASSLGQDRGVYEQYF. The CDR3 region has the DNA TGTGCCAGCAGTTTAGGACAGGACAGAGGGGTCTACGAGCAGTACTTC.

The rearrangement links TRBV5-1 to TRBJ2-1; 11 positions agree with TRBD2. This CDR3 has 15 residues. The trim removed 3 bases at V and 4 bases at J, leaving 3 bases unmatched. CDR1 and CDR2 from the germline V gene are SGHRS and YFSETQ. In nucleotides, the CDR3 is TGCGCCAGCAGCTCTGGACTAGCGGGTTACAATGAGCAGTTCTTC. Protein product: CASSSGLAGYNEQFF.

This clonotype has just a few counts. This chain links TRBV20-1 with TRBJ2-3, with 8 nucleotides matching TRBD1. The V segment lost 3 bases and the J segment 1 base; nucleotides outside the gene matches: 9. Germline CDR1 reads DFQATT; CDR2 reads SNEGSKA (reference sequence). The CDR3 consists of 16 residues. The CDR3 here is CSASNRGYYGTDTQYF. CDR3 nucleotides: TGCAGTGCTAGTAACAGGGGGTACTACGGCACAGATACGCAGTATTTT.

Ten or more counts support this clonotype. The chain couples TRBV5-6 to TRBJ2-7; 8 bases match TRBD1. The CDR3 spans 14 residues. Germline CDR1 and CDR2: SGHDT and YYEEEE. J was trimmed by 4 bases and V by 1 base; bases with no gene match: 4. This chain's CDR3 is CASSLPGQEYEQYF. CDR3 in DNA: TGTGCCAGCAGCTTGCCGGGACAGGAATACGAGCAGTACTTC.

The V call is TRBV7-2, the J call TRBJ2-7; the match to TRBD2 covers 10 bases. The CDR3 has 15 residues. The junction had 6 bases not matched to a gene; V was cut back by 5 bases and J by 2 bases. Germline V lookup: CDR1 SGHTA, CDR2 FQGNSA. CDR3 loop: CASSTIAGGPYEQYF. CDR3 DNA: TGTGCCAGCAGCACCATAGCGGGAGGCCCCTACGAGCAGTACTTC.

This clonotype was counted many times. This chain joins TRBV4-1 and TRBJ2-2, with 16 positions matching TRBD2. V was pared by 1 base and J by 5 bases, with 4 bases of the junction left unmatched. The length of the CDR3 is 18 residues. Germline CDR1 reads MGHRA; CDR2 reads YSYEKL. In nucleotides, the CDR3 is TGCGCCAGCAGCCAAGGGGGACTAGCGGGAGGGCTAACCGGGGAGCTGTTTTTT. Translating it yields CASSQGGLAGGLTGELFF.

Concerning this clonotype itself: The germline gene is not matched at one end of the junction; a read error may be the cause. The rearrangement joins TRBV5-1 to TRBJ2-5, with a possible D match to TRBD1 (6 bases). The CDR3 has 14 amino acids. CDR1 is SGHRS and CDR2 is YFSETQ in the germline V gene. Here the CDR3 DNA reads TGCGCCAGCAGCTTGACAGGGAAAGAGGAGACCAAGTGCTTC. Its translation: CASSLTGKEETKCF.

The rearrangement joins TRBV12-3 or TRBV12-4 to TRBJ2-2; the match to TRBD1 covers 7 bases. V lost 5 bases, J lost 6 bases, and 12 bases stayed unmatched. CDR3 length equals 16 residues. The CDR3 coding sequence is TGTGCCAGCAGTGCCAACAGGGGAAACTACGCCGGGGAGCTGTTTTTT. It is translated as CASSANRGNYAGELFF.

In this sample, this clonotype turned up many times. The chain uses TRBV7-8 and TRBJ2-1; 7 nucleotides line up with TRBD1. V lost 5 bases and J lost 9; bases outside the gene matches: 7. The length of the CDR3 is 13 residues. Germline V gene lookup returns CDR1 SGHVS and CDR2 FQNEAQ. The CDR3 nucleotides are TGTGCCAGCAGCAAGGGGGCGTTAGTTGAGCAGTTCTTC. The encoded protein is CASSKGALVEQFF. Full variable domain (remainder filled in from reference TRBV7-8 and TRBJ2-1): GAGVSQSPRYKVAKRGQDVALRCDPISGHVSLFWYQQALGQGPEFLTYFQNEAQLDKSGLPSDRFFAERPEGSVSTLKIQRTQQEDSAVYLCASSKGALVEQFFGPGTRLTVL.

There are many counts of this clonotype. The J gene is TRBJ2-1, the V gene TRBV20-1; tentatively, D is TRBD1 (5 bases). Germline values: CDR1 DFQATT, CDR2 SNEGSKA (reference sequence). The ends were cut back, 3 bases at V and 7 bases at J, with 10 bases in the middle. The CDR3 is made up of 12 amino acids. The CDR3 is CSASQGRNEQFF. CDR3 sequence (DNA): TGCAGTGCTAGTCAGGGTCGGAATGAGCAGTTCTTC.

This clonotype has at least ten counts. The rearrangement joins TRBV7-6 to TRBJ2-6; unclear D gene. Germline V gives CDR1 SGHVS, CDR2 FNYEAQ. V lost 5 bases and J 0 bases, leaving 5 bases between the germline ends. The CDR3 spans 14 residues. The CDR3 spells CASSEASGANVLTF. Here the CDR3 DNA reads TGTGCCAGCAGCGAGGCCTCTGGGGCCAACGTCCTGACTTTC.